These 20 T cell receptor beta chains originate from one sample sequenced in a study of blood T cell repertoires in COVID-19. Here immunoSEQ multiplex PCR was the method, and the copy in TCRdb shows in-frame clones only, minus some. There are 310,000 or so clones in the sample; about nine tenths occur only once, and roughly 8.9% lies in the top ten. The source material was peripheral blood. The receptors originated from a man aged 30-40 years with COVID-19, enrolled during active disease.

This clone occurred once. This chain uses TRBV28 with TRBJ2-4; 10 bases agree with TRBD1. Trimming took 4 bases from V and 1 from J; bases not matched to a gene: 10. Germline CDR1 MDHEN, CDR2 SYDVKM. This CDR3 comprises 18 residues. In nucleotides, the CDR3 is TGTGCCAGCAGTTCCTCCCCGGGACAGGGGTTGGCCAAAAACATTCAGTACTTC. This translates into CASSSSPGQGLAKNIQYF.

The V call is TRBV18, the J call TRBJ1-1; the D gene is possibly TRBD1 (6 bases). Germline CDR1 reads KGHSH; CDR2 reads LQKENI. Between the trimmed V and J ends, which lost 2 bases and 4 bases, there was a span of 14 bases. CDR3 length: 15 residues. The chain's CDR3 is CASSPIQGQGTEAFF. CDR3 nucleotide sequence: TGTGCCAGCTCACCAATTCAGGGGCAGGGCACTGAAGCTTTCTTT.

The genes are TRBV2 and TRBJ2-2; TRBD2 matches at 7 bases. CDR1 and CDR2 from the germline V gene are SNHLY and FYNNEI. V was pared by 9 bases and J by 6 bases, with 7 bases of the junction left unmatched. The CDR3 covers 13 residues. The CDR3 is CASTGTIAGELFF. DNA of the CDR3: TGTGCCAGTACCGGGACTATAGCCGGGGAGCTGTTTTTT.

V usage is TRBV5-1 and J usage is TRBJ2-5; 13 nucleotides match TRBD2. Germline loops: CDR1 SGHRS, CDR2 YFSETQ. With V trimmed by 4 bases and J by 1 base, 4 bases remained unmatched. The CDR3 spans 16 residues. The CDR3 is CASSPGTSGTQETQYF. CDR3 DNA: TGCGCCAGCAGCCCGGGGACTAGCGGGACCCAAGAGACCCAGTACTTC.

The chain employs TRBV7-7 and TRBJ2-5, with 14 nucleotides matching TRBD2. Unmatched junction bases numbered 2, after V lost 3 bases and J lost 5 bases. Germline-derived CDR1 and CDR2 are SSHAT and FNYEAQ (reference sequence). The CDR3 contains 15 residues. DNA for the CDR3: TGTGCCAGCAGCTTGGGACTAGCGGGGGTGGAGACCCAGTACTTC. It codes for CASSLGLAGVETQYF.

The chain couples TRBV19 to TRBJ1-2; 7 bases are shared with TRBD1. The V segment lost 4 bases and the J segment 0 bases; nucleotides outside the gene matches: 2. In germline, CDR1 is LNHDA, CDR2 SQIVND (reference sequence). CDR3 length equals 14 residues. The CDR3 DNA reads as TGTGCCAGTAGTACGGGACAGTCTAACTATGGCTACACCTTC. It codes for CASSTGQSNYGYTF. The complete variable domain, with remaining parts taken from reference TRBV19 and TRBJ1-2, reads DGGITQSPKYLFRKEGQNVTLSCEQNLNHDAMYWYRQDPGQGLRLIYYSQIVNDFQKGDIAEGYSVSREKKESFPLTVTSAQKNPTAFYLCASSTGQSNYGYTFGSGTRLTVV.

V is TRBV4-3 and J is TRBJ1-3; TRBD1 is a possible D gene (5 bases). This CDR3 region has 13 residues. The germline V gene encodes CDR1 LGHNA and CDR2 YSLEER. V was shortened by 5 bases and J by 9 bases, with 14 bases between the two germline ends. This CDR3 is CASSFREESTIYF. The CDR3 region has the DNA TGCGCCAGCAGCTTCAGGGAGGAATCCACCATATATTTT.

The chain has TRBV2 and TRBJ1-1, with a possible D match to TRBD1 (6 bases). The germline CDR1 and CDR2 sequences are SNHLY and FYNNEI. The germline V and J ends were trimmed by 2 bases and 4 bases, with 11 bases remaining between them. CDR3 length: 14 residues. This CDR3 reads CASSEQVGGTEAFF. As DNA, the CDR3 is TGTGCCAGCAGTGAACAAGTAGGGGGCACTGAAGCTTTCTTT.

This sequence joins TRBV7-3 and TRBJ2-1; TRBD2 matches at 8 bases. CDR1 and CDR2 (germline): SGHTA, FQGTGA. Trimming cost V 6 bases and J 13 bases; bases outside gene matches: 11. This CDR3 spans 13 amino acids. The CDR3 nucleotides are TGTGCCAGCAGTCCGAATTCGGGAGGGCCTCAGTTCTTC. This translates into CASSPNSGGPQFF.

The chain uses TRBV5-6 and TRBJ2-5; 7 positions agree with TRBD1. CDR1 is SGHDT, CDR2 YYEEEE, per germline. CDR3 size: 14 residues. The J segment lost 4 bases and the V segment lost 5 bases, leaving 8 bases of the junction unmatched. CDR3 region: CASRRDRRRETQYF. The CDR3 region has the DNA TGTGCCAGCAGAAGGGACAGACGACGAGAGACCCAGTACTTC.

This sequence joins TRBV10-3 and TRBJ1-1, with 8 positions matching TRBD1. The CDR3 is 15 amino acids. V lost 2 bases and J lost 6; bases outside the gene matches: 8. Germline lookup yields CDR1 ENHRY and CDR2 SYGVKD. CDR3 in DNA: TGTGCCATCAGTGAGCCTGGACAGGGTGGGGCTGAAGCTTTCTTT. Residues: CAISEPGQGGAEAFF.

Points on this clone: This is likely a read error, given that the CDR3 carries no conserved phenylalanine or tryptophan at its end. No DNA is shown, since the ends of the CDR3 on it are uncertain; the CDR3 is the one TCRdb lists. The V and J genes are TRBV7-9 and TRBJ1-1; the table's D call, TRBD1, has no DNA check behind it. The germline V gene encodes CDR1 SEHNR and CDR2 FQNEAQ (reference sequence). The CDR3 extends over 13 residues, inclusive of both ends. CDR3: CASSRRQVEGERI.

This clone has more than one count but fewer than ten. The rearrangement uses TRBV7-9 and TRBJ2-5; D is uncertain. Germline loops: CDR1 SEHNR, CDR2 FQNEAQ (reference sequence). V gave up 5 bases and J gave up 4 bases, with 14 bases separating them. The CDR3 runs 14 residues. DNA of the CDR3: TGTGCCAGCAGCGTCCGAGGAGTCTCAGAGACCCAGTACTTC. Translating gives CASSVRGVSETQYF. The variable domain in full, with the rest retrieved from reference TRBV7-9 and TRBJ2-5, is DTGVSQNPRHKITKRGQNVTFRCDPISEHNRLYWYRQTLGQGPEFLTYFQNEAQLEKSRLLSDRFSAERPKGSFSTLEIQRTEQGDSAMYLCASSVRGVSETQYFGPGTRLLVL.

The chain has TRBV4-2 and TRBJ2-5; D might be TRBD1 (5 bases). CDR1 LGHNA and CDR2 YNFKEQ come from the germline V gene. The CDR3 has 14 amino acids. V was trimmed by 0 bases and J by 4 bases, leaving 9 bases between them. CDR3 coding DNA: TGTGCCAGCAGCCAAGACCCAGGGTTAGAGACCCAGTACTTC. Encoded protein: CASSQDPGLETQYF.

This rearrangement joins TRBV6-6 to TRBJ2-7, with 15 bases fitting TRBD2. Germline trimming cut 6 bases from V and 4 bases from J; bases unmatched to any gene: 13. The CDR3 is 18 residues long. Germline V gives CDR1 MNHNY, CDR2 SVGAGI (reference sequence). DNA of the CDR3: TGTGCCAGCAGCCGACCCTCTTGGACTAGCGGGGGGGCTTACGAGCAGTACTTC. Its protein is CASSRPSWTSGGAYEQYF.

V is TRBV27 and J is TRBJ1-4; possible D gene TRBD1, 6 bases. CDR1 and CDR2 (germline): MNHEY, SMNVEV (reference sequence). The CDR3 runs 17 residues. The V and J ends lost 5 bases and 4 bases respectively, with 20 bases between them. The CDR3 reads CASSTDSDSFYNEKLFF. Here the CDR3 DNA reads TGTGCCAGCAGTACTGACTCGGACAGTTTTTATAATGAAAAACTGTTTTTT.

V and J are TRBV29-1 and TRBJ1-1; D is undetermined. The CDR3 loop spans 12 amino acids. From germline, CDR1 is SQVTM and CDR2 ANQGSEA. Trimming took 4 bases from V and 1 from J, leaving 7 bases between them. CDR3 in amino acids: CSVATSNTEAFF. CDR3 coding DNA: TGCAGCGTTGCCACTTCGAACACTGAAGCTTTCTTT.

The chain links TRBV20-1 to TRBJ1-2; perhaps TRBD1 as D (5 bases). V shed 5 bases and J shed 4 bases, with 17 bases lying between them. The V gene's germline CDR1 is DFQATT and CDR2 SNEGSKA (reference sequence). The CDR3 spans 14 residues. CDR3 in DNA: TGCAGTGCTCGTGATCCAGGGCAGTCCTATGGCTACACCTTC. Translated, it gives CSARDPGQSYGYTF.

The chain is built from TRBV10-3 and TRBJ2-7, with D perhaps matching TRBD2 (5 bases). The ends were cut back, 4 bases at V and 0 bases at J, with 13 bases in the middle. Germline V gene data show CDR1 as ENHRY and CDR2 as SYGVKD. CDR3 length equals 15 residues. The CDR3 DNA sequence: TGTGCCATCAGTGGAGGACTTCCGAGCTCCTACGAGCAGTACTTC. Encoded protein: CAISGGLPSSYEQYF.

The chain links TRBV25-1 to TRBJ2-6, with D hard to call. The V gene lost 4 bases and the J gene lost 4 bases, with 5 bases spanning the gap. CDR1 and CDR2 from the germline V gene are MGHDK and SYGVNS. The CDR3 covers 13 residues. The chain's CDR3 is CASSAQGANVLTF. The CDR3 DNA reads as TGTGCCAGCAGTGCACAGGGGGCCAACGTCCTGACTTTC.